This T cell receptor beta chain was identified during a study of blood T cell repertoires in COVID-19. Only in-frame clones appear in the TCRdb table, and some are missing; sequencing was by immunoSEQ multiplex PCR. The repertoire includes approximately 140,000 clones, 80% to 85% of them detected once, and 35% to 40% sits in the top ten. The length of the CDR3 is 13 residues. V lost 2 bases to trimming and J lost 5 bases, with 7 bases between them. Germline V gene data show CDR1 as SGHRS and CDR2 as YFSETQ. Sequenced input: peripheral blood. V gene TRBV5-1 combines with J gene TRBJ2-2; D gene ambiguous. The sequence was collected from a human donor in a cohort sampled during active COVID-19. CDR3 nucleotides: TGCGCCAGCAGCTTTCAGAGGACCGGGGAGCTGTTTTTT. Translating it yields CASSFQRTGELFF.